A selection of T cell receptor beta chains follows, all from one sample in a study of T-cell reconstitution after alpha-beta-depleted transplantation in children. MiXCR was run by TCRdb on the PCR reads, yielding one entry per CDR3 protein. The sample has about 900,000 distinct CDR3 sequences, about 29% seen once. The sample here was PBMCs, mostly from graft donor cells, taken 360 days after TCRalphabeta/CD19-depleted stem cell transplant. These receptors were collected from a boy less than two years old who had a stem cell transplant for SCID, so the T cells may come from the graft donor. CDR3s include the opening cysteine and the closing phenylalanine or tryptophan. Each record gives: clone size, D gene, J gene, V gene, CDR3 protein, CDR3 DNA. A D gene is named only where the DNA matches it firmly. Clone size is not always given. Where it is, it says once, few, many or a class for expanded clones.

clone_size: .
d_call: .
j_call: TRBJ2-2
v_call: TRBV7-3
cdr3_aa: CASSFHRSVNTGELFF
cdr3_nt: TGTGCCAGCAGCTTCCATCGGTCGGTTAACACCGGGGAGCTGTTTTTT

clone_size: few
d_call: TRBD1
j_call: TRBJ2-7
v_call: TRBV10-2
cdr3_aa: CASAPTGSYEQYF
cdr3_nt: TGCGCCAGCGCGCCGACAGGGTCCTACGAGCAGTACTTC

clone_size: .
d_call: .
j_call: TRBJ2-6
v_call: TRBV28
cdr3_aa: CASRSTGTGANVLTF
cdr3_nt: TGTGCCAGCAGATCTACAGGGACCGGGGCCAACGTCCTGACTTTC

clone_size: many
d_call: .
j_call: TRBJ2-3
v_call: TRBV6-6
cdr3_aa: CASSYSGDTQYF
cdr3_nt: TGTGCCAGCAGTTACTCAGGCGATACGCAGTATTTT

clone_size: .
d_call: .
j_call: TRBJ2-1
v_call: TRBV12-3/TRBV12-4
cdr3_aa: CASTSEGGQFF
cdr3_nt: TGTGCCAGCACCTCAGAAGGTGGCCAGTTCTTC

clone_size: few
d_call: TRBD2
j_call: TRBJ2-1
v_call: TRBV10-3
cdr3_aa: CATNSGGNEQFF
cdr3_nt: TGTGCCACTAATTCGGGGGGCAATGAGCAGTTCTTC

clone_size: .
d_call: TRBD2
j_call: TRBJ2-1
v_call: TRBV20-1
cdr3_aa: CSARGEMGGWGNEQFF
cdr3_nt: TGCAGTGCTCGCGGGGAGATGGGGGGGTGGGGCAATGAGCAGTTCTTC

clone_size: few
d_call: .
j_call: TRBJ1-1
v_call: TRBV7-2
cdr3_aa: CASSLARAVTEAFF
cdr3_nt: TGTGCCAGCAGCTTAGCCAGGGCGGTCACTGAAGCTTTCTTT

clone_size: few
d_call: .
j_call: TRBJ2-1
v_call: TRBV7-8
cdr3_aa: CASSLARPEQFF
cdr3_nt: TGTGCCAGCAGCTTAGCGCGCCCAGAGCAGTTCTTC

clone_size: once
d_call: .
j_call: TRBJ1-2
v_call: TRBV12-3/TRBV12-4
cdr3_aa: CASSLAEGIGYTF
cdr3_nt: TGTGCCAGCAGTTTAGCGGAGGGAATTGGCTACACCTTC

clone_size: many
d_call: TRBD1
j_call: TRBJ2-5
v_call: TRBV20-1
cdr3_aa: CSARRDRVIQETQYF
cdr3_nt: TGCAGTGCTAGGCGGGACAGGGTTATCCAAGAGACCCAGTACTTC

clone_size: .
d_call: .
j_call: TRBJ1-1
v_call: TRBV10-3
cdr3_aa: CAISAGLGGETNTEAFF
cdr3_nt: TGTGCCATCAGTGCCGGTTTGGGGGGTGAAACGAACACTGAAGCTTTCTTT

clone_size: .
d_call: TRBD2
j_call: TRBJ2-2
v_call: TRBV4-2
cdr3_aa: CASSLPTGGITGELFF
cdr3_nt: TGTGCCAGCAGTCTACCGACGGGGGGAATCACCGGGGAGCTGTTTTTT

clone_size: few
d_call: TRBD1
j_call: TRBJ1-1
v_call: TRBV7-9
cdr3_aa: CASSPSRDSYTEAFF
cdr3_nt: TGTGCCAGCAGCCCTTCTCGGGACAGTTACACTGAAGCTTTCTTT